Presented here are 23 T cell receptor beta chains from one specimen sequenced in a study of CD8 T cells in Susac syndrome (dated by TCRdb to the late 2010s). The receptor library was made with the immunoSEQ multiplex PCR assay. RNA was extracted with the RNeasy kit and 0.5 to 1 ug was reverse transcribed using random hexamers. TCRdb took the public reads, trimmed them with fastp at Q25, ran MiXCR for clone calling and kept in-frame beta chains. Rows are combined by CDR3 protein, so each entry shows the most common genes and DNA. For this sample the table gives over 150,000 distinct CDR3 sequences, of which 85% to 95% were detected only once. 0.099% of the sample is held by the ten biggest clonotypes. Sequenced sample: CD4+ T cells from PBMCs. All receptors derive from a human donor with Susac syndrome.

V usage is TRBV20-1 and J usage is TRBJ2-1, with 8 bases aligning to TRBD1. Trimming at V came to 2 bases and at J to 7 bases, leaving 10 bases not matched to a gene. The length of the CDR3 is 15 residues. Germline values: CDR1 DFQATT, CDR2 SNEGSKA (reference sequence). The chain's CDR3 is CSARPPTGAGNEQFF. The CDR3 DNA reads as TGCAGTGCTAGACCACCGACAGGGGCGGGTAATGAGCAGTTCTTC.

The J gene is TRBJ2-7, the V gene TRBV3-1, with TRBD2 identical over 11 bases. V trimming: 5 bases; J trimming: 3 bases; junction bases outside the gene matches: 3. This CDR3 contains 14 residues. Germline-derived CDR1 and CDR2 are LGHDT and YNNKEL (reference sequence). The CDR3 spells CASSELAGGYEQYF. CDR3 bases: TGTGCCAGCAGCGAGCTAGCGGGGGGCTACGAGCAGTACTTC.

This CDR3 reads CASSPRTDSNTEAFF. For the CDR3, the DNA is TGTGCCAGCTCACCGCGGACAGATTCGAACACTGAAGCTTTCTTT. J is TRBJ1-1 and V is TRBV18; the D gene is possibly TRBD1 (6 bases). Trimming left V 3 bases short and J 1 base short, with 12 bases between. The CDR3 contains 15 residues. CDR1 is KGHSH and CDR2 is LQKENI in the germline V gene.

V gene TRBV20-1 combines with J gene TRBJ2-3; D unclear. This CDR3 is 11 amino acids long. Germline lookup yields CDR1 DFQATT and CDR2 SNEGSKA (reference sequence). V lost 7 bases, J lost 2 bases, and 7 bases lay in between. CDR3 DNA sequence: TGCAGTGTAGAGGACACAGATACGCAGTATTTT. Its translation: CSVEDTDTQYF.

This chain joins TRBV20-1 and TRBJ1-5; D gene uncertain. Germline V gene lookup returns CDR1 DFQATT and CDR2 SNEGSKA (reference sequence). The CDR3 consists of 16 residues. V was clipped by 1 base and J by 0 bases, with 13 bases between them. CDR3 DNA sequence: TGCAGTGCTAGAGGAAGGAAGGCTTATAGCAATCAGCCCCAGCATTTT. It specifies CSARGRKAYSNQPQHF.

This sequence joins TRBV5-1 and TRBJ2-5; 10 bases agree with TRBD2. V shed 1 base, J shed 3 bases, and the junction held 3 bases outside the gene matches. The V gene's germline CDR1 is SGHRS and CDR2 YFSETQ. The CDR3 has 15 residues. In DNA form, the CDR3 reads TGCGCCAGCAGCTTGACTAGCGGGAACAAAGAGACCCAGTACTTC. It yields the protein CASSLTSGNKETQYF.

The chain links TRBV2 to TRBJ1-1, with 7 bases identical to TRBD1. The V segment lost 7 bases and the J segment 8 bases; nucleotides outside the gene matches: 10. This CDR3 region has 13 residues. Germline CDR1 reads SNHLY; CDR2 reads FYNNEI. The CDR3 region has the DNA TGTGCCAGCAATCAGGACAGGCATGGGGAAGCTTTCTTT. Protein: CASNQDRHGEAFF.

The DNA of the CDR3 is TGCAGTGCTAGGCCCCAGGGGGCGGGAGACAATGAGCAGTTCTTC. Translating it yields CSARPQGAGDNEQFF. The chain employs TRBV20-1 and TRBJ2-1; D perhaps matches TRBD1 (8 bases). The V and J ends lost 3 bases and 5 bases respectively, with 17 bases between them. Germline V lookup: CDR1 DFQATT, CDR2 SNEGSKA (reference sequence). The CDR3 spans 15 residues.

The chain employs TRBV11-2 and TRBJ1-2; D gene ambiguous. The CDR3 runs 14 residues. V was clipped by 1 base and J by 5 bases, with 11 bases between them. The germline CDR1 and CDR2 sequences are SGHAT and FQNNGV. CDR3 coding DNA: TGTGCCAGCAGCTTAGCCAGGAACGTTTATGGCTACACCTTC. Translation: CASSLARNVYGYTF. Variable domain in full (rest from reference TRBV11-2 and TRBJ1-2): EAGVAQSPRYKIIEKRQSVAFWCNPISGHATLYWYQQILGQGPKLLIQFQNNGVVDDSQLPKDRFSAERLKGVDSTLKIQPAKLEDSAVYLCASSLARNVYGYTFGSGTRLTVV.

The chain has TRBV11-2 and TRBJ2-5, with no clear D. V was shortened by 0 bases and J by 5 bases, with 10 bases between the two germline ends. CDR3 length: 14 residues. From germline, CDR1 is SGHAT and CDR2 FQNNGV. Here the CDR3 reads CASSLDLRTETQYF. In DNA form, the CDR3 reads TGTGCCAGCAGCTTAGATCTAAGGACGGAGACCCAGTACTTC.

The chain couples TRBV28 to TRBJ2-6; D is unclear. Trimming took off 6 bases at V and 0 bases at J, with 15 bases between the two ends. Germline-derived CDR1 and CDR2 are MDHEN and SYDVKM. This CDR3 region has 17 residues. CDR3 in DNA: TGTGCCAGCAGCCGTGACGGTTGGCTCTCTGGGGCCAACGTCCTGACTTTC. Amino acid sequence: CASSRDGWLSGANVLTF. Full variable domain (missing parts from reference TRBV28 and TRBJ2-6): DVKVTQSSRYLVKRTGEKVFLECVQDMDHENMFWYRQDPGLGLRLIYFSYDVKMKEKGDIPEGYSVSREKKERFSLILESASTNQTSMYLCASSRDGWLSGANVLTFGAGSRLTVL.

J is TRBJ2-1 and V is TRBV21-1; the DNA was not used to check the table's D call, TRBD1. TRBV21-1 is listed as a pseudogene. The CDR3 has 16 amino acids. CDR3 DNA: TGTGCCAGAGCCTGGGCCAGGGGTTTTTCCTACAATGAGCAGTTCTTC. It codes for CARAWARGFSYNEQFF.

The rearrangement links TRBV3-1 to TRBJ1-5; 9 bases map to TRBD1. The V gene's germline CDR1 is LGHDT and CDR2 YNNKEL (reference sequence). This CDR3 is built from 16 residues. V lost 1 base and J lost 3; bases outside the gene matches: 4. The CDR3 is CASSQGGQGFNQPQHF. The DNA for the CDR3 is TGTGCCAGCAGCCAAGGGGGACAGGGATTCAATCAGCCCCAGCATTTT.

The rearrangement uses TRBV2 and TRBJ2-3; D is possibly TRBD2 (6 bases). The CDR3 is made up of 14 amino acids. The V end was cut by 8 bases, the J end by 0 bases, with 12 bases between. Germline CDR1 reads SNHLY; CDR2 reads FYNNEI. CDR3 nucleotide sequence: TGTGCCAGCGTAGCGGAGTCTAGCACAGATACGCAGTATTTT. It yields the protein CASVAESSTDTQYF.

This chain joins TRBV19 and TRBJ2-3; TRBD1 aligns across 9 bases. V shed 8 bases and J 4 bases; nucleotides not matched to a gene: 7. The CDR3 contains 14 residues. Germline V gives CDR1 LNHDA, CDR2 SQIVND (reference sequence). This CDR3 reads CASVEDRGSDTQYF. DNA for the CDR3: TGTGCCAGTGTTGAGGACAGGGGTTCAGATACGCAGTATTTT. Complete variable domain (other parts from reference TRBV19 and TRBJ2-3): DGGITQSPKYLFRKEGQNVTLSCEQNLNHDAMYWYRQDPGQGLRLIYYSQIVNDFQKGDIAEGYSVSREKKESFPLTVTSAQKNPTAFYLCASVEDRGSDTQYFGPGTRLTVL.

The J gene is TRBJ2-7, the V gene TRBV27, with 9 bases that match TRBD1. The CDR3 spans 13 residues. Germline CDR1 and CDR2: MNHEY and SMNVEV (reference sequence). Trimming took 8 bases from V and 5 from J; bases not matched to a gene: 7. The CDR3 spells CASGYRGRDEQYF. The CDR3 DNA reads TGTGCCAGCGGCTACAGGGGGCGAGACGAGCAGTACTTC.

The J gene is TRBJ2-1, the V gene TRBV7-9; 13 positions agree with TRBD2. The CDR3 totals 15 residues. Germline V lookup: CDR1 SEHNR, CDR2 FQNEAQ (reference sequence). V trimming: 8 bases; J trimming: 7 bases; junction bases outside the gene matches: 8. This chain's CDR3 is CASQPGLAGWNEQFF. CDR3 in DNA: TGTGCCAGCCAGCCGGGACTAGCGGGGTGGAATGAGCAGTTCTTC. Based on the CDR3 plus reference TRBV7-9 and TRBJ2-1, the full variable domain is DTGVSQNPRHKITKRGQNVTFRCDPISEHNRLYWYRQTLGQGPEFLTYFQNEAQLEKSRLLSDRFSAERPKGSFSTLEIQRTEQGDSAMYLCASQPGLAGWNEQFFGPGTRLTVL.

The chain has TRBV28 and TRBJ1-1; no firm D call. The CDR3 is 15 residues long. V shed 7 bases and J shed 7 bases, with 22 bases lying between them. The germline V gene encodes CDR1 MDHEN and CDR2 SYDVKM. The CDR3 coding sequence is TGTGCCAGCACCCACCCTGCGGGGAGACTCGGTGAAGCTTTCTTT. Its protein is CASTHPAGRLGEAFF.

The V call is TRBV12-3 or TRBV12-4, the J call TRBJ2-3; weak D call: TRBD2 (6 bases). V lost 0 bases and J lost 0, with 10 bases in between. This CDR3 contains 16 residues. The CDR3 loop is CASSLASGTSTDTQYF. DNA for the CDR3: TGTGCCAGCAGTTTAGCCTCCGGGACTAGCACAGATACGCAGTATTTT.

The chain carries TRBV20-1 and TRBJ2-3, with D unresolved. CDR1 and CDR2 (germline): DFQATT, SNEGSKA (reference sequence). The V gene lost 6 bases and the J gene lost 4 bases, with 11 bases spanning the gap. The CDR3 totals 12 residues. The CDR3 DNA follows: TGCAGTGCCGGGCCCGTGGCAGATACGCAGTATTTT. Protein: CSAGPVADTQYF.

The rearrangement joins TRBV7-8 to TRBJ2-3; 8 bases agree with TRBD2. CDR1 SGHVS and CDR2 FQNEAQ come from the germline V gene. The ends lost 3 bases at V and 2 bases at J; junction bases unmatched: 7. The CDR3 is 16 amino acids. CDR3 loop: CASSFEAGVNTDTQYF. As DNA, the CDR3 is TGTGCCAGCAGCTTTGAAGCGGGAGTGAACACAGATACGCAGTATTTT.

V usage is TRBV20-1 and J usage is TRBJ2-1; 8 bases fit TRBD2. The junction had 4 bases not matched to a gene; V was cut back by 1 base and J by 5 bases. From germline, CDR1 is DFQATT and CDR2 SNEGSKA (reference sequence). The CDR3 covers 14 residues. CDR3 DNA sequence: TGCAGTGCTAGAGGAACTAGCGGCCACAATGAGCAGTTCTTC. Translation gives CSARGTSGHNEQFF.

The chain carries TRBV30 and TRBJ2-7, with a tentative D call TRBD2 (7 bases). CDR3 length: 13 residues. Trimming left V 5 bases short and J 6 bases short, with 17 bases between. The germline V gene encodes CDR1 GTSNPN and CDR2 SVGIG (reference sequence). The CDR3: CAWERGHLLEQYF. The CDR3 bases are TGTGCCTGGGAGCGGGGACATCTCCTCGAGCAGTACTTC.